This T cell receptor beta chain derives from a study of T-cell memory formation after mild COVID-19. TCR alpha and TCR beta cDNA libraries carrying sample barcodes and UMIs came from 5'RACE with constant-segment primers. TCRdb reprocessed the 5' RACE reads via MiXCR and lists one record per CDR3 protein. The data hold some 210,000 distinct CDR3 sequences, with about 11% observed a single time. This clonotype was seen repeatedly, ten times or more. Its antigen is not identified. Findings and limits, study-wide: Specificity for SARS-CoV-2 was not confirmed among the second-wave clones peaking on day 37. Day 15 to 85 contracting clones showed balanced CD4/CD8; later expanders leaned CD4+.

The sequencing input was PBMCs or a T cell subset sorted from them (not recorded which). The clonotype comes from a man between 18 and 29 years old who had mild COVID-19 (a few samples of this study predate the infection). Cell type and time point are not known.

The CDR3 coding sequence is TGTGCCAGCACCCCTAGCGGGGGTTTGCAAGAGACCCAGTACTTC. This gives the protein CASTPSGGLQETQYF. This sequence joins TRBV28 and TRBJ2-5, with 10 bases that match TRBD2. After removal of 7 bases from V and 2 bases from J, the junction contained 7 bases not matched to a gene. The CDR3 is 15 amino acids. Germline V gives CDR1 MDHEN, CDR2 SYDVKM.